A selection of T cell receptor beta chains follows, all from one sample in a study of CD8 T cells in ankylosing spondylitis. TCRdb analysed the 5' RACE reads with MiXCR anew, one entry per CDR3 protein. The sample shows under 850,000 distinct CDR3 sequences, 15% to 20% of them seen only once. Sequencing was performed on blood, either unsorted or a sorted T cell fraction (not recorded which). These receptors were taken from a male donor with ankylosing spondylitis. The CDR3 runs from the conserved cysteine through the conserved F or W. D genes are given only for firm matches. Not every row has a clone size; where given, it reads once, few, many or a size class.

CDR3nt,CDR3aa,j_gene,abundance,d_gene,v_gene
TGCGCCAGCAGCTTCCGACAGGAGGCAGAAGCTTTCTTT,CASSFRQEAEAFF,TRBJ1-1,-,-,TRBV5-1
TGTGCCACCAGCCCCCAAGTTAAACAACTAGCCAAAAACATTCAGTACTTC,CATSPQVKQLAKNIQYF,TRBJ2-4,few,-,TRBV15
TGTGCCAGCAGTTTGGGGGTTCGGGCTGAAGCTTTCTTT,CASSLGVRAEAFF,TRBJ1-1,-,-,TRBV12-3/TRBV12-4
TGTGCCACCAGCAGAGACCCTGTAGGGTATTTGGGCAATGAGCAGTTCTTC,CATSRDPVGYLGNEQFF,TRBJ2-1,few,-,TRBV15
TGTGCCAGCAGTTTAGATAGCCAGGAGGTGAAGGCCTATGGCTACACCTTC,CASSLDSQEVKAYGYTF,TRBJ1-2,-,-,TRBV28
TGTGCCAGCAACCTATTGGGGCTCTATGGCTACACCTTC,CASNLLGLYGYTF,TRBJ1-2,few,-,TRBV6-1
TGTGCCAGCAGCTTAGGTCTAGCGATAAAAGAGACCCAGTACTTC,CASSLGLAIKETQYF,TRBJ2-5,few,-,TRBV7-2
TGTGCCAGCAACTCGGCGGGGGGCGGGGCAGATACGCAGTATTTT,CASNSAGGGADTQYF,TRBJ2-3,many,TRBD2,TRBV2
TGCAGTGCTAGTAGCGCGGCCACGAACACCGGGGAGCTGTTTTTT,CSASSAATNTGELFF,TRBJ2-2,-,-,TRBV20-1
TGCGCCAGCAGCCAGGCGGAGGAGGACATGGGTGAGCAGTACTTC,CASSQAEEDMGEQYF,TRBJ2-7,few,-,TRBV4-1
TGCGCCAGCAGGCCGGGACAGGGGGAGATCGAGCAGTACTTC,CASRPGQGEIEQYF,TRBJ2-7,-,TRBD1,TRBV5-1
TGTGCCAGCAGCTTAGGGGTTCGATCTGGAAACACCATATATTTT,CASSLGVRSGNTIYF,TRBJ1-3,few,-,TRBV13
TGTGCCAGCAGCTACGGGGGTCGGGATACGCAGTATTTT,CASSYGGRDTQYF,TRBJ2-3,-,-,TRBV7-3
TGTGCCAGCAGCGTAGGAGGGGCTGGAGAGACCCAGTACTTC,CASSVGGAGETQYF,TRBJ2-5,many,-,TRBV5-1
TGTGCCATCAGTGAGAGAAAAGCAGGGAACACTGAAGCTTTCTTT,CAISERKAGNTEAFF,TRBJ1-1,few,-,TRBV10-3
TGTGCCAGCAGCCCCCAAACCGGGTTAGCGGGAGGGTACAATGAGCAGTTCTTC,CASSPQTGLAGGYNEQFF,TRBJ2-1,-,TRBD2,TRBV7-7
TGTGCCAGCAGTTTGTCCGGGACAGCAATCTATAATTCACCCCTCCACTTT,CASSLSGTAIYNSPLHF,TRBJ1-6,-,TRBD1,TRBV27
TGTGCCAGCAGCGTAAGGGCGGGAGCCCGCACAGATACGCAGTATTTT,CASSVRAGARTDTQYF,TRBJ2-3,many,TRBD2,TRBV7-2
TGTGCCAGCACCGGGACAGGGGCCTATGGCTACACCTTC,CASTGTGAYGYTF,TRBJ1-2,-,TRBD1,TRBV7-2
TGTGCCAGCAGCTTAGTTGGACAAGGGACAGGGGGGCAAAAACTGTTTTTT,CASSLVGQGTGGQKLFF,TRBJ1-4,-,TRBD1,TRBV7-2
TGTGCCAGCAGCTTGGAGGCGGGCAGGAAGAACACTGAAGCTTTCTTT,CASSLEAGRKNTEAFF,TRBJ1-1,-,-,TRBV5-4
TGTGCCAGTAGTTGGGACGCTAACTATGGCTACACCTTC,CASSWDANYGYTF,TRBJ1-2,-,-,TRBV19
TGTGCCAGCAGCCAAGTGAGCGGAGAGACCCAGTACTTC,CASSQVSGETQYF,TRBJ2-5,few,-,TRBV4-2
TGTGCCATCAACCGATTGGAGACTAGCGGGTTCAATGAGCAGTTCTTC,CAINRLETSGFNEQFF,TRBJ2-1,-,TRBD2,TRBV10-3
TGTGCCAGCAGTCCCCGTGGAGGAGCGAAATATGGCTACACCTTC,CASSPRGGAKYGYTF,TRBJ1-2,-,-,TRBV7-8
TGCAGTGCTAGGGCCCGAGCCGCTTCTGCTACCGGGGAGCTGTTTTTT,CSARARAASATGELFF,TRBJ2-2,few,-,TRBV20-1
TGTGCCAGCAGCGTAGGGATAGCGGGGGCCACCGGAAATGAGCAGTTCTTC,CASSVGIAGATGNEQFF,TRBJ2-1,few,TRBD2,TRBV9
TGCGCCAGCAGCCTTACCTCAGGGAGGCAGAATTCACCCCTCCACTTT,CASSLTSGRQNSPLHF,TRBJ1-6,few,-,TRBV5-1
TGTGCCAGCAGTTTTTCTCGGTTTGAGGGCGGGGACACTGAAGCTTTCTTT,CASSFSRFEGGDTEAFF,TRBJ1-1,-,-,TRBV12-3/TRBV12-4
TGTGCCAGCAGCTTATGGGGGCGGGGGGGCCCTCGTTCCTACAATGAGCAGTTCTTC,CASSLWGRGGPRSYNEQFF,TRBJ2-1,few,TRBD2,TRBV7-8
TGCGCCAGCAAACTTGGTTTAGGGGGTATTGTCAGGCCCGGTCCCAGAAGCACAGATACGCAGTATTTT,CASKLGLGGIVRPGPRSTDTQYF,TRBJ2-3,-,-,TRBV5-1
TGTGCCAGCAGCCCGCTCGTAACAGGGGCCTACGAGCAGTACTTC,CASSPLVTGAYEQYF,TRBJ2-7,many,TRBD1,TRBV7-3
TGTGCCAGCAGCCAAGTCTGGGGGGGCCCCTACAATGAGCAGTTCTTC,CASSQVWGGPYNEQFF,TRBJ2-1,-,-,TRBV3-1
TGTGCCAGCAGTCATCCCGAGACAGGGACGCCGACCCAGCATTTT,CASSHPETGTPTQHF,TRBJ1-5,few,TRBD1,TRBV6-1
TGTGCCAGCAGTGGGACTAGCTCCTACAATGAGCAGTTCTTC,CASSGTSSYNEQFF,TRBJ2-1,many,TRBD2,TRBV28
TGTGCCTGGAGTGTAGGTCCCACTGAAGCTTTCTTT,CAWSVGPTEAFF,TRBJ1-1,-,-,TRBV30
TGCGCCAGCAGCTTGGTGCGGGTTGGCGGGAACCCCTACAATGAGCAGTTCTTC,CASSLVRVGGNPYNEQFF,TRBJ2-1,-,-,TRBV5-1
TGTGCCATCAGTGAGGGGTACACCATATATTTT,CAISEGYTIYF,TRBJ1-3,-,-,TRBV10-3
TGTGCCAGCAGTTACCAGAGCTTGGGCTACAATGAGCAGTTCTTC,CASSYQSLGYNEQFF,TRBJ2-1,-,-,TRBV28
TGTGCCAGCAGCTCCGACAAAAGCAATCAGCCCCAGCATTTT,CASSSDKSNQPQHF,TRBJ1-5,few,-,TRBV7-9
TGTGCCAGCCGGGGCTTCCGGAGTGAGCAGTTCTTC,CASRGFRSEQFF,TRBJ2-1,-,-,TRBV7-6
TGTGCCAGCAGCGAAGTGAACACTGAAGCTTTCTTT,CASSEVNTEAFF,TRBJ1-1,-,-,TRBV9